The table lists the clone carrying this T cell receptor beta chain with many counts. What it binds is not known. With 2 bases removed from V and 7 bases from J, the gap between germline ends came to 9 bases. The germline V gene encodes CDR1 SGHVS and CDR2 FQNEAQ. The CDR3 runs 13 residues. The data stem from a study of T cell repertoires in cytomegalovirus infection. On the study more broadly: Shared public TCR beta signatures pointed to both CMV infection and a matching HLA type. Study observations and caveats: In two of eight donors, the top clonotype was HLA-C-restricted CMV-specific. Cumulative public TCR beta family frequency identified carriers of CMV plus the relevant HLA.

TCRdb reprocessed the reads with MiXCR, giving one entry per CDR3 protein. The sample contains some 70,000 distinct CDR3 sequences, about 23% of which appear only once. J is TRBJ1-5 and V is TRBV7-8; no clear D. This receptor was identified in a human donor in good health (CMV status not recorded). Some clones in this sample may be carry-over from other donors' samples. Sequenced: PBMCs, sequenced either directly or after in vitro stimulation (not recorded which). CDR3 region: CASSLKRNQPQHF. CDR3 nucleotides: TGTGCCAGCAGCTTAAAGAGGAACCAGCCCCAGCATTTT.